These 8 T cell receptor beta chains came from one sample sequenced in a study of vaccination effects on CD4 cells after COVID-19. Their cognate antigens are unknown. The culture ran for 10 to 11 days, and then CD4+ T cells were isolated. Some clones are missing from TCRdb's copy, which holds only in-frame ones; the method was immunoSEQ multiplex PCR. The sample yields 30,000 or so clones, about 73% seen once. Sequencing used CD4+ T cells from PBMCs cultured without peptide, obtained before COVID-19 vaccination. Source of these receptors: a human donor who received a COVID-19 vaccine.

This clone was detected only once. This chain joins TRBV6-6 and TRBJ2-7; D call uncertain. V lost 5 bases and J lost 3, with 17 bases in between. The CDR3 is 15 amino acids. Per the germline V gene, CDR1 is MNHNY and CDR2 is SVGAGI (reference sequence). The CDR3 reads CASSRSRAPSYEQYF. The CDR3 nucleotides are TGTGCCAGCAGTCGATCTAGGGCCCCGAGCTACGAGCAGTACTTC.

In its sample, this clone was seen once. This chain joins TRBV3-1 (or the pseudogene TRBV3-2) and TRBJ1-3; no firm D call. The length of the CDR3 is 15 residues. Per the germline V gene, CDR1 is LGHDT and CDR2 is YNNKEL (reference sequence). Trimming stripped 6 bases from V and 0 bases from J, with 12 bases between. The CDR3 loop reads CASRQAGNSGNTIYF. The CDR3 region has the DNA TGTGCCAGCAGGCAGGCAGGCAACTCTGGAAACACCATATATTTT.

The chain joins TRBV7-8 to TRBJ2-1, with 11 bases lining up with TRBD2. The CDR3 spans 15 residues. Germline values: CDR1 SGHVS, CDR2 FQNEAQ. V was pared by 1 base and J by 7 bases, with 3 bases of the junction left unmatched. The CDR3 bases are TGTGCCAGCAGCTTAGTCGGGACTAGCGGTAATGAGCAGTTCTTC. The encoded protein is CASSLVGTSGNEQFF.

This chain connects TRBV5-5 to TRBJ1-2, with TRBD1 matching 8 bases. Germline V CDR1 and CDR2: SGHKS, YYEKEE (reference sequence). Trimming cost V 4 bases and J 5 bases; bases outside gene matches: 22. This CDR3 contains 19 residues. CDR3 nucleotide sequence: TGTGCCAGCAGCCGACTTAAATTCGGGGTTACTGACAGGGGATATGGCTACACCTTC. Amino acids: CASSRLKFGVTDRGYGYTF.

The chain has TRBV30 and TRBJ2-7; possibly TRBD2 for D (6 bases). CDR1 GTSNPN and CDR2 SVGIG come from the germline V gene (reference sequence). V was cut by 7 bases and J by 7 bases, with 14 bases left in between. The CDR3 totals 11 residues. The CDR3 DNA reads TGTGCCTCCTCGGGTGGGGGGGAGCAGTACTTC. Residues: CASSGGGEQYF.

The chain recombines TRBV29-1 with TRBJ2-5; the D is unclear. V lost 3 bases and J lost 0, with 11 bases in between. The CDR3 contains 14 residues. The V gene's germline CDR1 is SQVTM and CDR2 ANQGSEA. CDR3 amino acids: CSVEDPNNQETQYF. DNA for the CDR3: TGCAGCGTTGAGGATCCAAATAACCAAGAGACCCAGTACTTC.

This sequence joins TRBV25-1 and TRBJ1-5; D unclear. Between the trimmed V and J ends, which lost 2 bases and 4 bases, there was a span of 3 bases. Germline CDR1 MGHDK, CDR2 SYGVNS. This CDR3 has 12 residues. In DNA form, the CDR3 reads TGTGCCAGCAGTGAAGGGAATCAGCCCCAGCATTTT. Translation gives CASSEGNQPQHF.

In its sample, this clone was seen a few times. The chain uses TRBV7-2 and TRBJ1-4; D unresolved. From germline, CDR1 is SGHTA and CDR2 FQGNSA. The CDR3 runs to 12 residues. V lost 5 bases and J lost 8, with 9 bases in between. CDR3 amino acids: CASSLAREKLFF. As DNA, the CDR3 is TGTGCCAGCAGCCTGGCACGGGAAAAACTGTTTTTT.